This T cell receptor beta chain emerged from a study of blood T cell repertoires in COVID-19. Study-wide background: The analysed material was cDNA or gDNA that came from T cells, B-cell-depleted T cells, or PBMCs.

The CDR3 loop spans 15 amino acids. The germline V gene has CDR1 SGHRS and CDR2 YFSETQ. J lost 5 bases, V lost 4 bases, and 8 bases had no gene match. Profiled with immunoSEQ multiplex PCR; TCRdb holds only in-frame clones, not every one. The sample records 50,000 to 55,000 clones, 85% to 90% being singletons. Sequencing was performed on peripheral blood. The sequence derives from a man aged 45 to 65 with acute or convalescent COVID-19. The rearrangement joins TRBV5-1 to TRBJ2-5; 10 nucleotides line up with TRBD1. CDR3 loop: CASSPSGTGVETQYF. The CDR3 bases are TGCGCCAGCAGCCCCAGCGGGACAGGGGTTGAGACCCAGTACTTC.